The 17 T cell receptor beta chains listed next were all sequenced from one sample in a study of blood T cell repertoires in COVID-19. The table came from immunoSEQ multiplex PCR; TCRdb's copy has only in-frame clones and leaves some out. The sample yields under 200,000 clones, approximately 82% seen once. Specimen: PBMCs or T cells enriched from blood (not recorded which). The source of these receptors is a woman aged 55-70 years with acute COVID-19.

This clone is a singleton in its sample. CDR3 loop: CATSASHGTVTEAFF. For the CDR3, the DNA is TGTGCCACCAGTGCATCCCACGGGACAGTCACTGAAGCTTTCTTT. The gene calls are TRBV24-1 and TRBJ1-1; 7 bases are shared with TRBD1. Germline V lookup: CDR1 KGHDR, CDR2 SFDVKD. J was trimmed by 4 bases and V by 5 bases; bases with no gene match: 9. This CDR3 spans 15 amino acids.

Only a few counts were recorded for this clone. The chain uses TRBV4-3 and TRBJ2-7; weak D call: TRBD1 (5 bases). Germline CDR1 is LGHNA and CDR2 is YSLEER. The CDR3 runs to 16 residues. Trimming left V 1 base short and J 3 bases short, with 16 bases between. CDR3 bases: TGCGCCAGCAGCCAAGTACTCAGGGCCTCGAGCTACGAGCAGTACTTC. Protein: CASSQVLRASSYEQYF.

This chain links TRBV27 with TRBJ1-6; D call uncertain. V shed 4 bases and J shed 9 bases, with 10 bases lying between them. The CDR3 is made up of 13 amino acids. Per germline, CDR1 MNHEY and CDR2 SMNVEV (reference sequence). CDR3 in amino acids: CASSYGDGSPLHF. CDR3 sequence (DNA): TGTGCCAGCAGTTACGGGGATGGTTCACCCCTCCACTTT.

The chain is built from TRBV6-4 and TRBJ1-6; possible D gene TRBD1, 6 bases. Germline CDR1 reads MRHNA; CDR2 reads SNTAGT. This CDR3 is built from 13 residues. V was pared by 9 bases and J by 7 bases, with 13 bases between. For the CDR3, the DNA is TGTGCCAGTCAGTGGGACAACAATTCACCCCTCCACTTT. Its translation: CASQWDNNSPLHF.

The chain uses TRBV5-4 and TRBJ1-5; 7 positions agree with TRBD1. Losses at the gene ends were 5 bases for V and 5 bases for J; bases not matched to a gene: 10. This CDR3 is 15 amino acids long. Germline V gene sequence: CDR1 SGHNT, CDR2 YYREEE (reference sequence). The CDR3 here is CASRRWGQGDQPQHF. CDR3 nucleotides: TGTGCCAGCAGGCGGTGGGGGCAGGGGGATCAGCCCCAGCATTTT. The entire variable domain, with the rest obtained from reference TRBV5-4 and TRBJ1-5, is as follows: ETGVTQSPTHLIKTRGQQVTLRCSSQSGHNTVSWYQQALGQGPQFIFQYYREEENGRGNFPPRFSGLQFPNYSSELNVNALELDDSALYLCASRRWGQGDQPQHFGDGTRLSIL.

This clone has just a few counts. This chain links TRBV27 with TRBJ2-7, with a tentative D call TRBD2 (6 bases). CDR1 is MNHEY, CDR2 SMNVEV, per germline (reference sequence). The CDR3 has 14 residues. The V end was cut by 5 bases, the J end by 3 bases, with 14 bases between. The CDR3 DNA reads TGTGCCAGCAGTAAACTGGGACTGGACTACGAGCAGTACTTC. Amino acid sequence: CASSKLGLDYEQYF.

The V and J genes are TRBV7-2 and TRBJ2-3, with a weak D call TRBD2 (6 bases). Germline CDR1 reads SGHTA; CDR2 reads FQGNSA. There are 13 residues in the CDR3. The V gene lost 5 bases and the J gene lost 4 bases, with 10 bases spanning the gap. In DNA form, the CDR3 reads TGTGCCAGCAGCCCCGGAGGGTCAGATACGCAGTATTTT. Translating gives CASSPGGSDTQYF.

This rearrangement joins TRBV7-9 to TRBJ2-1; 7 bases are a match to TRBD2. This CDR3 comprises 12 residues. V was clipped by 7 bases and J by 7 bases; unmatched bases: 4. Per the germline V gene, CDR1 is SEHNR and CDR2 is FQNEAQ (reference sequence). DNA of the CDR3: TGTGCCAGCACAATGGGGGGGAATGAGCAGTTCTTC. Translating it yields CASTMGGNEQFF.

The rearrangement joins TRBV29-1 to TRBJ1-2; 8 bases fit TRBD1. The CDR3 has 12 residues. Trimming removed 6 bases from V and 8 bases from J; junction bases left unmatched: 8. From germline, CDR1 is SQVTM and CDR2 ANQGSEA. CDR3 sequence: CSVWGQERGYTF. The CDR3 nucleotides are TGCAGCGTCTGGGGACAGGAGAGGGGCTACACCTTC. The variable domain in full, completed from reference TRBV29-1 and TRBJ1-2, reads SAVISQKPSRDICQRGTSLTIQCQVDSQVTMMFWYRQQPGQSLTLIATANQGSEATYESGFVIDKFPISRPNLTFSTLTVSNMSPEDSSIYLCSVWGQERGYTFGSGTRLTVV.

The chain recombines TRBV4-2 with TRBJ2-2, with TRBD1 identical over 11 bases. The CDR3 spans 16 residues. V dropped 3 bases and J dropped 7; count of bases not matched to a gene: 7. Per the germline V gene, CDR1 is LGHNA and CDR2 is YNFKEQ. CDR3 region: CASSQGQGGVVGELFF. As DNA, the CDR3 is TGTGCCAGCAGCCAGGGACAGGGGGGTGTCGTCGGGGAGCTGTTTTTT.

V is TRBV6-5 and J is TRBJ1-6; D is undetermined. The germline V gene encodes CDR1 MNHEY and CDR2 SVGAGI. The V gene lost 4 bases and the J gene lost 2 bases, with 12 bases spanning the gap. The CDR3 length is 16 residues. CDR3 nucleotides: TGTGCCAGCAGTTCCTCGAGGTTCGCCTATAATTCACCCCTCCACTTT. This sequence encodes CASSSSRFAYNSPLHF.

This rearrangement joins TRBV11-3 to TRBJ2-1, with D possibly being TRBD2 (5 bases). The V end was cut by 6 bases, the J end by 7 bases, with 16 bases between. The CDR3 has 14 amino acids. Per the germline V gene, CDR1 is SGHNT and CDR2 is YENEEA. This CDR3 is CASSGAGRINEQFF. CDR3 coding DNA: TGTGCCAGCAGTGGTGCGGGCAGGATTAATGAGCAGTTCTTC.

The chain carries TRBV11-2 and TRBJ2-7; tentatively, D is TRBD2 (5 bases). Trimming removed 5 bases from V and 0 bases from J, with 8 bases in between. The CDR3 extends over 13 amino acids. The germline gives CDR1 SGHAT, CDR2 FQNNGV. CDR3 residues: CASSTGVSYEQYV. The DNA of the CDR3 is TGTGCCAGCAGCACCGGGGTCTCCTACGAGCAGTACGTC.

The chain carries TRBV29-1 and TRBJ2-7, with 8 bases lining up with TRBD2. The germline V gene has CDR1 SQVTM and CDR2 ANQGSEA. V dropped 2 bases and J dropped 0; count of bases not matched to a gene: 3. The CDR3 totals 14 residues. The CDR3 region has the DNA TGCAGCGTTGAAAACGGGACTAGCTCCTACGAGCAGTACTTC. Residues: CSVENGTSSYEQYF.

The rearrangement links TRBV6-5 to TRBJ1-4; TRBD1 matches at 7 bases. The CDR3 has 16 residues. With V trimmed by 0 bases and J by 4 bases, 5 bases remained unmatched. CDR1 is MNHEY, CDR2 SVGAGI, per germline. This chain's CDR3 is CASSYSGTAINEKLFF. The CDR3 coding sequence is TGTGCCAGCAGTTACTCAGGGACAGCGATTAATGAAAAACTGTTTTTT.

The chain combines TRBV7-2 with TRBJ1-5, with TRBD1 as a possible D gene (5 bases). V was clipped by 4 bases and J by 4 bases, with 11 bases between them. CDR1 and CDR2 (germline): SGHTA, FQGNSA. This CDR3 comprises 14 residues. CDR3 bases: TGTGCCAGCAGCTCGACAGCGTTGAATCAGCCCCAGCATTTT. Residues: CASSSTALNQPQHF.

The chain recombines TRBV9 with TRBJ2-5; the D gene is possibly TRBD1 (6 bases). Germline lookup yields CDR1 SGDLS and CDR2 YYNGEE. The CDR3 is 14 residues long. Trimming pared 3 bases from V and 4 bases from J, leaving 13 bases between. This CDR3 is CASSASSGAETQYF. DNA of the CDR3: TGTGCCAGCAGCGCGTCCTCAGGGGCAGAGACCCAGTACTTC.